This entry lists 13 T cell receptor beta chains sequenced from one sample in a study of blood T cell repertoires in COVID-19. Produced via immunoSEQ multiplex PCR; TCRdb's table is partial and in-frame only. The sample lists about 120,000 clones, about nine tenths seen once, with under 2% in the top ten. Sequencing was performed on peripheral blood. All receptors come from a human donor with active COVID-19. The donor label of this sample is uncertain.

The genes are TRBV5-4 and TRBJ2-7; 7 bases match TRBD2. CDR3 size: 13 residues. With 4 bases clipped from V and 3 bases from J, the junction kept 4 bases outside the gene matches. Germline CDR1 and CDR2: SGHNT and YYREEE (reference sequence). CDR3 coding DNA: TGTGCCAGCAGCGCCCCGGGAGGCTACGAGCAGTACTTC. This sequence encodes CASSAPGGYEQYF. Full variable domain (outside the CDR3, taken from reference TRBV5-4 and TRBJ2-7): ETGVTQSPTHLIKTRGQQVTLRCSSQSGHNTVSWYQQALGQGPQFIFQYYREEENGRGNFPPRFSGLQFPNYSSELNVNALELDDSALYLCASSAPGGYEQYFGPGTRLTVT.

The chain couples TRBV19 to TRBJ2-7; 7 bases agree with TRBD1. V trimming: 4 bases; J trimming: 1 base; junction bases outside the gene matches: 4. The CDR3 sequence is 14 residues long. Germline loops: CDR1 LNHDA, CDR2 SQIVND (reference sequence). The CDR3 loop is CASSKTGSSYEQYF. The CDR3 DNA reads TGTGCCAGTAGTAAGACAGGGTCGTCCTACGAGCAGTACTTC.

The V gene is TRBV27, the J gene TRBJ2-4; TRBD2 is a possible D gene (6 bases). The CDR3 length is 16 residues. V lost 6 bases and J 5 bases, leaving 20 bases between the germline ends. Germline V CDR1 and CDR2: MNHEY, SMNVEV (reference sequence). The CDR3 sequence: CASSPLVSGGQNIQYF. The DNA for the CDR3 is TGTGCCAGCAGCCCCCTCGTAAGCGGAGGGCAAAACATTCAGTACTTC.

The chain combines TRBV5-5 with TRBJ2-6; D gene unclear. CDR1 is SGHKS and CDR2 is YYEKEE in the germline V gene (reference sequence). The CDR3 runs 15 residues. V lost 0 bases and J 1 base, leaving 5 bases between the germline ends. The CDR3 sequence: CASSLGQSGANVLTF. DNA for the CDR3: TGTGCCAGCAGCTTGGGACAATCTGGGGCCAACGTCCTGACTTTC.

This rearrangement joins TRBV2 to TRBJ1-1; D remains unclear. The V end lost 6 bases, the J end lost 6 bases, and 8 bases lay between the germline ends. Germline CDR1 and CDR2: SNHLY and FYNNEI. The length of the CDR3 is 11 residues. This CDR3 reads CASREVSEAFF. CDR3 nucleotide sequence: TGTGCCAGCAGGGAGGTCTCTGAAGCTTTCTTT. Drawing the rest from reference TRBV2 and TRBJ1-1, the complete variable domain is EPEVTQTPSHQVTQMGQEVILRCVPISNHLYFYWYRQILGQKVEFLVSFYNNEISEKSEIFDDQFSVERPDGSNFTLKIRSTKLEDSAMYFCASREVSEAFFGQGTRLTVV.

This chain joins TRBV7-2 and TRBJ1-4; 8 nucleotides agree with TRBD1. V shed 3 bases and J 4 bases; nucleotides not matched to a gene: 7. Germline assignment: CDR1 SGHTA and CDR2 FQGNSA. CDR3 length: 16 amino acids. CDR3 region: CASSLGDRWNNEKLFF. The CDR3 region has the DNA TGTGCCAGCAGCTTGGGGGACAGGTGGAATAATGAAAAACTGTTTTTT. The full variable domain, completed using reference TRBV7-2 and TRBJ1-4, is GAGVSQSPSNKVTEKGKDVELRCDPISGHTALYWYRQSLGQGLEFLIYFQGNSAPDKSGLPSDRFSAERTGGSVSTLTIQRTQQEDSAVYLCASSLGDRWNNEKLFFGSGTQLSVL.

This chain uses TRBV7-2 with TRBJ2-5; no firm D call. The CDR3 spans 14 residues. CDR1 is SGHTA and CDR2 is FQGNSA in the germline V gene. With 3 bases removed from V and 2 bases from J, the gap between germline ends came to 10 bases. The CDR3 region is CASSFGSLQETQYF. CDR3 nucleotide sequence: TGTGCCAGCAGCTTCGGTTCCCTGCAAGAGACCCAGTACTTC.

The chain employs TRBV18 and TRBJ1-1; weak D call: TRBD1 (6 bases). Deletions cut 0 bases from V and 4 bases from J, with 15 bases between. The CDR3 is 16 residues long. Germline V CDR1 and CDR2: KGHSH, LQKENI. CDR3 DNA: TGTGCCAGCTCACCACCCGTTACAGGGTTGGGCACTGAAGCTTTCTTT. It yields the protein CASSPPVTGLGTEAFF. Variable domain in full (rest from reference TRBV18 and TRBJ1-1): NAGVMQNPRHLVRRRGQEARLRCSPMKGHSHVYWYRQLPEEGLKFMVYLQKENIIDESGMPKERFSAEFPKEGPSILRIQQVVRGDSAAYFCASSPPVTGLGTEAFFGQGTRLTVV.

V usage is TRBV7-2 and J usage is TRBJ2-1; 8 bases line up with TRBD2. The junction had 4 bases not matched to a gene; V was cut back by 1 base and J by 2 bases. Germline V CDR1 and CDR2: SGHTA, FQGNSA. The CDR3 loop spans 16 amino acids. CDR3 coding DNA: TGTGCCAGCAGCTTAGGCTTGCGGGGGGCCTACAATGAGCAGTTCTTC. Translated, it gives CASSLGLRGAYNEQFF.

This sequence joins TRBV5-4 and TRBJ2-5; 10 bases match TRBD2. The CDR3 has 16 residues. Germline V lookup: CDR1 SGHNT, CDR2 YYREEE (reference sequence). V shed 7 bases and J 3 bases; nucleotides not matched to a gene: 12. The CDR3 spells CASSSKVGLAEETQYF. The CDR3 DNA reads as TGTGCCAGCTCCTCCAAGGTCGGACTAGCGGAAGAGACCCAGTACTTC.

This clone was recorded only once. The rearrangement uses TRBV10-3 and TRBJ1-1; D uncertain. The CDR3 extends over 13 amino acids. Germline-derived CDR1 and CDR2 are ENHRY and SYGVKD. Trimming pared 2 bases from V and 1 base from J, leaving 5 bases between. The CDR3 is CAISETANTEAFF. In DNA, the CDR3 is TGTGCCATCAGTGAGACAGCGAACACTGAAGCTTTCTTT.

J is TRBJ2-1 and V is TRBV10-1, with 7 bases that match TRBD2. The germline V gene has CDR1 WNHNN and CDR2 SYGVQD (reference sequence). V was clipped by 4 bases and J by 9 bases; unmatched bases: 15. This CDR3 spans 16 amino acids. CDR3: CASSGTLRGLKGEQFF. The CDR3 coding sequence is TGCGCCAGCAGTGGGACTTTGCGGGGGTTGAAGGGTGAGCAGTTCTTC.

The V call is TRBV7-9, the J call TRBJ2-3; perhaps TRBD2 as D (6 bases). Trimming left V 0 bases short and J 2 bases short, with 21 bases between. Germline V gene sequence: CDR1 SEHNR, CDR2 FQNEAQ (reference sequence). The CDR3 has 19 amino acids. CDR3 coding DNA: TGTGCCAGCAGCTTAGCTTCCGGATCGTGGGGAGGAAACACAGATACGCAGTATTTT. Its translation: CASSLASGSWGGNTDTQYF.